This is a list of T cell receptor beta chains from one sample in a study of T cells in Graves' hyperthyroidism and ophthalmopathy. TCRdb called the multiplex PCR reads again in MiXCR, with one record for every CDR3 protein. This table holds around 700,000 distinct CDR3 sequences, approximately 19% found once. The sample comprised blood. The source of these receptors is a woman aged 45-59 years with Graves' hyperthyroidism that later progressed to Graves' ophthalmopathy. CDR3s include the opening cysteine and the closing phenylalanine or tryptophan. The D gene is left open where the match is weak. Where a row states a size, it is once, few, many or the class of an expanded clone; other rows omit it.

clone size: many
J gene: TRBJ2-1
V gene: TRBV18
D gene: -
CDR3 protein: CASSLDGENYNEQFF
CDR3 DNA: TGTGCCAGCTCCCTAGACGGAGAAAACTACAATGAGCAGTTCTTC

clone size: many
J gene: TRBJ1-2
V gene: TRBV7-2
D gene: TRBD1
CDR3 protein: CASSLPGQGAFTYGYTF
CDR3 DNA: TGTGCCAGCAGCTTACCGGGACAGGGGGCGTTCACCTATGGCTACACCTTC

clone size: -
J gene: TRBJ2-6
V gene: TRBV5-4
D gene: -
CDR3 protein: CASSSPRAGQNSGANVLTF
CDR3 DNA: TGTGCCAGCAGCTCTCCGCGGGCGGGACAGAACTCTGGGGCCAACGTCCTGACTTTC

clone size: few
J gene: TRBJ1-2
V gene: TRBV27
D gene: -
CDR3 protein: CASSSEAANYGYTF
CDR3 DNA: TGTGCCAGCAGTTCCGAAGCGGCTAACTATGGCTACACCTTC

clone size: -
J gene: TRBJ2-1
V gene: TRBV20-1
D gene: TRBD2
CDR3 protein: CSAHTRLAGDNEQFF
CDR3 DNA: TGCAGTGCCCATACCAGACTAGCGGGGGACAATGAGCAGTTCTTC

clone size: many
J gene: TRBJ1-4
V gene: TRBV7-9
D gene: TRBD1
CDR3 protein: CASSRTGGGEKLFF
CDR3 DNA: TGTGCCAGCAGCCGGACAGGGGGTGGCGAAAAACTGTTTTTT

clone size: few
J gene: TRBJ1-4
V gene: TRBV7-2
D gene: -
CDR3 protein: CASSSDGRNEKLFF
CDR3 DNA: TGTGCCAGCAGCTCCGACGGACGTAATGAAAAACTGTTTTTT

clone size: -
J gene: TRBJ2-7
V gene: TRBV13
D gene: -
CDR3 protein: CASSEFWERYEQYF
CDR3 DNA: TGTGCCAGCAGTGAATTTTGGGAACGATACGAGCAGTACTTC

clone size: -
J gene: TRBJ2-1
V gene: TRBV10-2
D gene: -
CDR3 protein: CASSESRAGKLHNEQFF
CDR3 DNA: TGCGCCAGCAGTGAGTCGAGGGCAGGGAAGCTTCACAATGAGCAGTTCTTC

clone size: -
J gene: TRBJ1-1
V gene: TRBV19
D gene: -
CDR3 protein: CASIGRTEAFF
CDR3 DNA: TGTGCCAGTATTGGTAGGACTGAAGCTTTCTTT

clone size: few
J gene: TRBJ2-1
V gene: TRBV10-3
D gene: -
CDR3 protein: CAIKEGSYNEQFF
CDR3 DNA: TGTGCCATTAAAGAGGGGTCCTACAATGAGCAGTTCTTC

clone size: few
J gene: TRBJ1-2
V gene: TRBV20-1
D gene: TRBD1
CDR3 protein: CSARRSRTGQGYTF
CDR3 DNA: TGCAGTGCTAGGCGGTCAAGGACAGGGCAAGGCTACACCTTC

clone size: many
J gene: TRBJ2-1
V gene: TRBV20-1
D gene: TRBD1
CDR3 protein: CSADRDRSNEQFF
CDR3 DNA: TGCAGTGCTGACCGGGACAGAAGCAATGAGCAGTTCTTC

clone size: many
J gene: TRBJ2-1
V gene: TRBV30
D gene: TRBD1
CDR3 protein: CAWSVRPGTGPYNEQFF
CDR3 DNA: TGTGCCTGGAGTGTACGTCCCGGGACAGGGCCCTACAATGAGCAGTTCTTC

clone size: few
J gene: TRBJ2-1
V gene: TRBV6-1
D gene: -
CDR3 protein: CASSERWLAEYNEQFF
CDR3 DNA: TGTGCCAGCAGTGAAAGGTGGCTAGCCGAATACAATGAGCAGTTCTTC

clone size: many
J gene: TRBJ2-1
V gene: TRBV5-1
D gene: -
CDR3 protein: CASSLGRDLSSYNEQFF
CDR3 DNA: TGCGCCAGCAGCTTGGGCCGGGACTTAAGCTCCTACAATGAGCAGTTCTTC

clone size: -
J gene: TRBJ1-2
V gene: TRBV6-1
D gene: -
CDR3 protein: CASTPRELGYGYTF
CDR3 DNA: TGTGCCAGCACCCCCCGGGAGCTAGGGTATGGCTACACCTTC

clone size: -
J gene: TRBJ2-7
V gene: TRBV20-1
D gene: -
CDR3 protein: CSARRAEQYF
CDR3 DNA: TGCAGTGCCCGGAGGGCAGAGCAGTACTTC

clone size: -
J gene: TRBJ2-7
V gene: TRBV20-1
D gene: -
CDR3 protein: CSGEGGEAYEQYF
CDR3 DNA: TGCAGTGGGGAAGGAGGGGAAGCCTACGAGCAGTACTTC

clone size: -
J gene: TRBJ1-1
V gene: TRBV6-1
D gene: -
CDR3 protein: CASSYGGRADTEAFF
CDR3 DNA: TGTGCCAGCAGTTACGGCGGCAGGGCGGACACTGAAGCTTTCTTT

clone size: few
J gene: TRBJ1-2
V gene: TRBV20-1
D gene: -
CDR3 protein: CSAPEGGPGYTF
CDR3 DNA: TGCAGTGCACCGGAGGGGGGTCCTGGCTACACCTTC

clone size: many
J gene: TRBJ1-1
V gene: TRBV5-1
D gene: TRBD1
CDR3 protein: CASSSLGNRGTEAFF
CDR3 DNA: TGCGCCAGCAGCTCTCTGGGTAACAGGGGCACTGAAGCTTTCTTT

clone size: few
J gene: TRBJ2-3
V gene: TRBV7-8
D gene: -
CDR3 protein: CASSWGHGTDTQYF
CDR3 DNA: TGTGCCAGCAGCTGGGGACATGGCACAGATACGCAGTATTTT

clone size: once
J gene: TRBJ2-1
V gene: TRBV18
D gene: -
CDR3 protein: CASSPSVGDAYNEQFF
CDR3 DNA: TGTGCCAGCTCACCATCTGTAGGGGATGCCTACAATGAGCAGTTCTTC

clone size: few
J gene: TRBJ1-6
V gene: TRBV20-1
D gene: -
CDR3 protein: CSARVVGGDSPLHF
CDR3 DNA: TGCAGTGCTAGAGTGGTGGGGGGCGATTCACCCCTCCACTTT

clone size: -
J gene: TRBJ1-3
V gene: TRBV6-1
D gene: -
CDR3 protein: CASSEESSGNTIYF
CDR3 DNA: TGTGCCAGCAGTGAAGAAAGCTCTGGAAACACCATATATTTT

clone size: few
J gene: TRBJ1-2
V gene: TRBV5-8
D gene: TRBD1
CDR3 protein: CASSLRGTGGTNYGYTF
CDR3 DNA: TGTGCCAGCAGCTTGCGCGGGACAGGGGGAACTAACTATGGCTACACCTTC

clone size: -
J gene: TRBJ1-2
V gene: TRBV13
D gene: -
CDR3 protein: CASSLLAQGNYGYTF
CDR3 DNA: TGTGCCAGCAGCTTACTCGCTCAGGGAAACTATGGCTACACCTTC

clone size: -
J gene: TRBJ2-3
V gene: TRBV7-7
D gene: TRBD2
CDR3 protein: CASSLGGGSASTDTQYF
CDR3 DNA: TGTGCTAGCAGCTTAGGCGGGGGAAGTGCTAGCACAGATACGCAGTATTTT

clone size: many
J gene: TRBJ1-1
V gene: TRBV3-1
D gene: -
CDR3 protein: CASSHGGLTEAFF
CDR3 DNA: TGTGCCAGCAGCCACGGAGGGCTCACTGAAGCTTTCTTT

clone size: -
J gene: TRBJ2-2
V gene: TRBV2
D gene: TRBD1
CDR3 protein: CASGTDFAGELFF
CDR3 DNA: TGTGCCAGTGGGACAGATTTCGCCGGGGAGCTGTTTTTT

clone size: many
J gene: TRBJ1-2
V gene: TRBV20-1
D gene: -
CDR3 protein: CSAPTELYGYTF
CDR3 DNA: TGCAGTGCGCCGACTGAGCTTTATGGCTACACCTTC

clone size: -
J gene: TRBJ2-7
V gene: TRBV7-9
D gene: -
CDR3 protein: CASSFRDTNTYEQYF
CDR3 DNA: TGTGCCAGCAGCTTCCGGGACACCAACACCTACGAGCAGTACTTC

clone size: many
J gene: TRBJ2-5
V gene: TRBV11-2
D gene: -
CDR3 protein: CASSLTGKQIWLQETQYF
CDR3 DNA: TGTGCCAGCAGCCTGACGGGGAAACAGATCTGGCTCCAAGAGACCCAGTACTTC

clone size: many
J gene: TRBJ2-5
V gene: TRBV4-1
D gene: -
CDR3 protein: CASSQAQRARGETQYF
CDR3 DNA: TGCGCCAGCAGCCAAGCCCAGCGGGCGCGCGGGGAGACCCAGTACTTC

clone size: -
J gene: TRBJ1-1
V gene: TRBV20-1
D gene: TRBD1
CDR3 protein: CSAAPGQGSLFFMNTEAFF
CDR3 DNA: TGCAGTGCCGCACCGGGACAGGGGTCTCTCTTCTTTATGAACACTGAAGCTTTCTTT

clone size: -
J gene: TRBJ2-3
V gene: TRBV3-1
D gene: -
CDR3 protein: CASSQDRDPSTDTQYF
CDR3 DNA: TGTGCCAGCAGCCAAGACCGGGACCCCAGCACAGATACGCAGTATTTT

clone size: -
J gene: TRBJ1-5
V gene: TRBV20-1
D gene: -
CDR3 protein: CSARDPWEGNQPQHF
CDR3 DNA: TGCAGTGCTAGAGATCCTTGGGAGGGCAATCAGCCCCAGCATTTT

clone size: -
J gene: TRBJ1-6
V gene: TRBV27
D gene: -
CDR3 protein: CASTRSDNSPLHF
CDR3 DNA: TGTGCCAGCACACGGTCGGATAATTCACCCCTCCACTTT

clone size: few
J gene: TRBJ1-1
V gene: TRBV4-1
D gene: TRBD1
CDR3 protein: CASSHRDSYTEAFF
CDR3 DNA: TGCGCCAGCAGCCACCGGGACAGCTACACTGAAGCTTTCTTT

clone size: many
J gene: TRBJ1-1
V gene: TRBV5-1
D gene: TRBD1
CDR3 protein: CASSTETGDKAFF
CDR3 DNA: TGCGCCAGCAGCACCGAGACAGGGGACAAAGCTTTCTTT

clone size: many
J gene: TRBJ1-1
V gene: TRBV30
D gene: -
CDR3 protein: CAWSVPGGTEAFF
CDR3 DNA: TGTGCCTGGAGTGTACCTGGGGGGACTGAAGCTTTCTTT

clone size: many
J gene: TRBJ1-1
V gene: TRBV12-3/TRBV12-4
D gene: -
CDR3 protein: CASSFRGSRNTEAFF
CDR3 DNA: TGTGCCAGCAGTTTCAGGGGTTCTCGGAACACTGAAGCTTTCTTT

clone size: few
J gene: TRBJ2-6
V gene: TRBV5-5
D gene: -
CDR3 protein: CASSLARTVSGANVLTF
CDR3 DNA: TGTGCCAGCAGCCTGGCCCGGACAGTAAGTGGGGCCAACGTCCTGACTTTC

clone size: few
J gene: TRBJ2-1
V gene: TRBV4-2
D gene: -
CDR3 protein: CASSQARSDEQFF
CDR3 DNA: TGTGCCAGCAGCCAAGCGAGGTCGGATGAGCAGTTCTTC

clone size: few
J gene: TRBJ2-5
V gene: TRBV19
D gene: -
CDR3 protein: CASSIGSRETQYF
CDR3 DNA: TGTGCCAGTAGTATAGGGTCGAGAGAGACCCAGTACTTC

clone size: -
J gene: TRBJ1-6
V gene: TRBV30
D gene: -
CDR3 protein: CAWIPRGNSPLHF
CDR3 DNA: TGTGCCTGGATACCGAGGGGGAATTCACCCCTCCACTTT

clone size: -
J gene: TRBJ2-5
V gene: TRBV5-1
D gene: TRBD1
CDR3 protein: CASSFRTGGFGETQYF
CDR3 DNA: TGCGCCAGCAGCTTCCGGACAGGGGGCTTTGGGGAGACCCAGTACTTC

clone size: -
J gene: TRBJ1-4
V gene: TRBV28
D gene: TRBD1
CDR3 protein: CASTSGQGYEKLFF
CDR3 DNA: TGTGCCAGCACCTCGGGACAGGGTTATGAAAAACTGTTTTTT

clone size: few
J gene: TRBJ2-7
V gene: TRBV4-1
D gene: -
CDR3 protein: CASSQTRGASYEQYF
CDR3 DNA: TGCGCCAGCAGCCAAACCCGGGGGGCCTCCTACGAGCAGTACTTC

clone size: -
J gene: TRBJ2-3
V gene: TRBV6-9
D gene: -
CDR3 protein: CASSYLGRDTQYF
CDR3 DNA: TGTGCCAGCAGTTACTTGGGGCGGGATACGCAGTATTTT

clone size: many
J gene: TRBJ1-1
V gene: TRBV5-1
D gene: TRBD1
CDR3 protein: CASSLGQGVTEAFF
CDR3 DNA: TGCGCCAGCAGCTTGGGGCAGGGGGTCACTGAAGCTTTCTTT

clone size: many
J gene: TRBJ2-1
V gene: TRBV5-5
D gene: -
CDR3 protein: CASSLTLVEFF
CDR3 DNA: TGTGCCAGCAGCTTGACTCTTGTGGAGTTCTTC

clone size: -
J gene: TRBJ2-3
V gene: TRBV27
D gene: TRBD2
CDR3 protein: CASSLSGLAVSTDTQYF
CDR3 DNA: TGTGCCAGCAGTTTATCGGGACTAGCAGTTAGCACAGATACGCAGTATTTT

clone size: few
J gene: TRBJ2-3
V gene: TRBV20-1
D gene: -
CDR3 protein: CSARAGLATDTQYF
CDR3 DNA: TGCAGTGCTAGAGCCGGACTCGCCACAGATACGCAGTATTTT

clone size: many
J gene: TRBJ1-5
V gene: TRBV15
D gene: TRBD1
CDR3 protein: CATGEGTGGQPQHF
CDR3 DNA: TGTGCCACCGGGGAGGGGACAGGGGGCCAGCCCCAGCATTTT

clone size: -
J gene: TRBJ1-5
V gene: TRBV15
D gene: TRBD1
CDR3 protein: CATSSKYRGFNQPQHF
CDR3 DNA: TGTGCCACCAGCAGCAAATACAGGGGCTTCAATCAGCCCCAGCATTTT

clone size: -
J gene: TRBJ2-3
V gene: TRBV9
D gene: -
CDR3 protein: CASSVGASDGADTQYF
CDR3 DNA: TGTGCCAGCAGCGTAGGTGCTAGCGACGGCGCAGATACGCAGTATTTT

clone size: few
J gene: TRBJ2-2
V gene: TRBV6-1
D gene: -
CDR3 protein: CASSAGPSNTGELFF
CDR3 DNA: TGCGCCAGCAGCGCGGGACCTTCGAACACCGGGGAGCTGTTTTTT